The 19 T cell receptor beta chains below come from one sample, sequenced in a study of OX40 agonist ivuxolimab in advanced cancers. Profiled with immunoSEQ multiplex PCR; TCRdb holds only in-frame clones, not every one. The table lists some 80,000 clones, 70% to 90% of them singletons, with more than 20% in the top ten. The material was CD4+ or CD8+ T cells sorted from blood, obtained in a trial of the OX40 agonist ivuxolimab. The source is an adult with an advanced solid tumor such as melanoma, head and neck, liver or kidney cancer.

This clone was counted between two and nine times. The chain recombines TRBV4-2 with TRBJ2-5; D is perhaps TRBD1 (5 bases). In germline, CDR1 is LGHNA, CDR2 YNFKEQ. The CDR3 sequence is 15 residues long. The V end was cut by 4 bases, the J end by 3 bases, with 15 bases between. Here the CDR3 DNA reads TGTGCCAGCAGCCCAGGTAAAGGGGCTGAAGAGACCCAGTACTTC. Its protein product is CASSPGKGAEETQYF.

A few counts support this clone. The V and J genes are TRBV2 and TRBJ2-1, with 8 nucleotides matching TRBD2. J lost 8 bases, V lost 6 bases, and 6 bases had no gene match. Germline CDR1 is SNHLY and CDR2 is FYNNEI. This CDR3 region has 13 residues. CDR3 sequence reads: CASSPTSEYEQFF. In nucleotides, the CDR3 is TGTGCCAGCAGCCCGACTAGCGAATATGAGCAGTTCTTC.

The rearrangement links TRBV19 to TRBJ2-7, with D tentatively TRBD2 (5 bases). Trimming cost V 5 bases and J 2 bases, with 10 bases left between them. The germline V gene encodes CDR1 LNHDA and CDR2 SQIVND (reference sequence). The CDR3 length is 13 residues. The CDR3 reads CASSVGVPYEQYF. CDR3 bases: TGTGCCAGTAGTGTCGGGGTCCCCTACGAGCAGTACTTC.

This clone was observed a few times. This sequence joins TRBV10-2 and TRBJ2-5; the match to TRBD2 covers 8 bases. Germline V lookup: CDR1 WSHSY, CDR2 SAAADI. The CDR3 has 15 amino acids. V was pared by 3 bases and J by 5 bases, with 8 bases of the junction left unmatched. The CDR3 region has the DNA TGCGCCAGCAGTGACCCGAGTAGCGGGATGGAGACCCAGTACTTC. It yields the protein CASSDPSSGMETQYF.

This clone is a singleton in its sample. The J gene is TRBJ2-2, the V gene TRBV5-1; TRBD1 agrees at 7 bases. This CDR3 comprises 19 residues. Per germline, CDR1 SGHRS and CDR2 YFSETQ. The junction had 14 bases not matched to a gene; V was cut back by 3 bases and J by 0 bases. The chain's CDR3 is CASSSNVFRGFPNTGELFF. Here the CDR3 DNA reads TGCGCCAGCAGCTCGAACGTTTTCAGGGGGTTCCCGAACACCGGGGAGCTGTTTTTT.

This rearrangement joins TRBV25-1 to TRBJ2-2; perhaps TRBD1 as D (6 bases). The V end was cut by 3 bases, the J end by 5 bases, with 16 bases between. Germline V gene data show CDR1 as MGHDK and CDR2 as SYGVNS. The CDR3 runs 16 residues. CDR3 in amino acids: CASSEVIGQSTGELFF. In nucleotides, the CDR3 is TGTGCCAGCAGTGAGGTAATTGGACAGAGTACCGGGGAGCTGTTTTTT.

This chain uses TRBV4-2 with TRBJ2-7; no firm D call. The germline gives CDR1 LGHNA, CDR2 YNFKEQ. V lost 5 bases and J lost 4, with 9 bases in between. The CDR3 sequence is 12 residues long. The CDR3, as DNA: TGTGCCAGCAGCTTCAACCAGTACGAGCAGTACTTC. Protein sequence: CASSFNQYEQYF.

The chain carries TRBV7-2 and TRBJ2-5; 9 bases agree with TRBD2. This CDR3 is 17 amino acids long. Trimming cost V 1 base and J 5 bases; bases outside gene matches: 11. Germline V gene lookup returns CDR1 SGHTA and CDR2 FQGNSA. CDR3 region: CASSLGGGSGRRETQYF. Written as DNA, the CDR3 is TGTGCCAGCAGCTTAGGAGGGGGTAGCGGGAGACGGGAGACCCAGTACTTC. The variable domain in full, completed from reference TRBV7-2 and TRBJ2-5, reads GAGVSQSPSNKVTEKGKDVELRCDPISGHTALYWYRQSLGQGLEFLIYFQGNSAPDKSGLPSDRFSAERTGGSVSTLTIQRTQQEDSAVYLCASSLGGGSGRRETQYFGPGTRLLVL.

The rearrangement links TRBV5-4 to TRBJ2-5; 8 positions match TRBD2. The CDR3 has 15 amino acids. CDR1 is SGHNT and CDR2 is YYREEE in the germline V gene (reference sequence). The J segment lost 4 bases and the V segment lost 7 bases, leaving 12 bases of the junction unmatched. The CDR3 loop is CASQKNAGGGETQYF. DNA of the CDR3: TGTGCCAGCCAAAAAAACGCCGGGGGGGGAGAGACCCAGTACTTC.

This rearrangement joins TRBV2 to TRBJ1-6, with 7 bases matching TRBD1. The CDR3 covers 15 residues. V gave up 1 base and J gave up 8 bases; unmatched junction bases: 5. Per the germline V gene, CDR1 is SNHLY and CDR2 is FYNNEI. CDR3 amino acids: CASSEVDRKYSPLHF. DNA of the CDR3: TGTGCCAGCAGTGAAGTGGACAGGAAGTATTCACCCCTCCACTTT.

Only one count was recorded for this clone. The chain joins TRBV9 to TRBJ2-2; D not certain. Germline V gene lookup returns CDR1 SGDLS and CDR2 YYNGEE. The CDR3 runs 16 residues. V lost 2 bases, J lost 5 bases, and 16 bases lay in between. CDR3 coding DNA: TGTGCCAGCAGCGTGGACCAGGTCGGGTTTACCGGGGAGCTGTTTTTT. This encodes CASSVDQVGFTGELFF.

The genes are TRBV11-2 and TRBJ1-3, with 7 bases identical to TRBD1. The germline V gene encodes CDR1 SGHAT and CDR2 FQNNGV. The CDR3 totals 15 residues. Trimming removed 5 bases from V and 0 bases from J; junction bases left unmatched: 4. The CDR3 DNA is TGTGCCAGCAGCCAGGACAGGAACTCTGGAAACACCATATATTTT. Encoded protein: CASSQDRNSGNTIYF.

This clone has only a few counts. The chain employs TRBV2 and TRBJ1-2; no firm D call. This CDR3 region has 11 residues. V lost 3 bases to trimming and J lost 6 bases, with 5 bases between them. CDR1 is SNHLY, CDR2 FYNNEI, per germline. CDR3 residues: CASSDSNGYTF. DNA for the CDR3: TGTGCCAGCAGTGACAGCAATGGCTACACCTTC.

The chain couples TRBV11-2 to TRBJ1-1; 7 bases line up with TRBD1. Germline V gene sequence: CDR1 SGHAT, CDR2 FQNNGV. CDR3 size: 13 residues. The trim removed 11 bases at V and 3 bases at J, leaving 9 bases unmatched. The CDR3 bases are TGTGCCTCTGCAAGACAGGGCGACACTGAAGCTTTCTTT. Translated: CASARQGDTEAFF. Together with reference TRBV11-2 and TRBJ1-1, the CDR3 gives the full variable domain: EAGVAQSPRYKIIEKRQSVAFWCNPISGHATLYWYQQILGQGPKLLIQFQNNGVVDDSQLPKDRFSAERLKGVDSTLKIQPAKLEDSAVYLCASARQGDTEAFFGQGTRLTVV.

This chain uses TRBV2 with TRBJ1-6; perhaps TRBD1 as D (6 bases). CDR1 and CDR2 from the germline V gene are SNHLY and FYNNEI. V was shortened by 10 bases and J by 1 base, with 11 bases between the two germline ends. The length of the CDR3 is 14 residues. The CDR3 sequence is CAIQGGSYNSPLHF. CDR3 nucleotides: TGTGCCATACAGGGTGGATCCTATAATTCACCCCTCCACTTT. Combining the CDR3 with reference TRBV2 and TRBJ1-6 gives the whole variable domain EPEVTQTPSHQVTQMGQEVILRCVPISNHLYFYWYRQILGQKVEFLVSFYNNEISEKSEIFDDQFSVERPDGSNFTLKIRSTKLEDSAMYFCAIQGGSYNSPLHFGNGTRLTVT.

This clone was seen more than once but under ten times. This CDR3 reads CASSLGGARGYTF. The CDR3 DNA is TGTGCCAGCAGCTTAGGGGGGGCGCGTGGCTACACCTTC. The chain joins TRBV7-9 to TRBJ1-2, with D tentatively TRBD1 (6 bases). Trimming cost V 1 base and J 7 bases, with 10 bases left between them. Germline lookup yields CDR1 SEHNR and CDR2 FQNEAQ (reference sequence). There are 13 residues in the CDR3.

The chain is built from TRBV11-2 and TRBJ1-2, with D perhaps TRBD1 (6 bases). The CDR3 length is 15 residues. CDR1 is SGHAT and CDR2 is FQNNGV in the germline V gene. V was trimmed by 5 bases and J by 7 bases, leaving 20 bases between them. CDR3 DNA sequence: TGTGCCAGCAGCCCCGCAAGGGGGGGCGCCATTGGCTACACCTTC. Protein product: CASSPARGGAIGYTF.

This chain joins TRBV19 and TRBJ1-1; 7 bases are shared with TRBD1. After removal of 5 bases from V and 2 bases from J, the junction contained 2 bases not matched to a gene. From germline, CDR1 is LNHDA and CDR2 SQIVND (reference sequence). The CDR3 spans 13 residues. The CDR3 loop reads CASSRTGNTEAFF. The CDR3 nucleotides are TGTGCCAGTAGTCGGACAGGTAACACTGAAGCTTTCTTT. The entire variable domain, with the rest obtained from reference TRBV19 and TRBJ1-1, is as follows: DGGITQSPKYLFRKEGQNVTLSCEQNLNHDAMYWYRQDPGQGLRLIYYSQIVNDFQKGDIAEGYSVSREKKESFPLTVTSAQKNPTAFYLCASSRTGNTEAFFGQGTRLTVV.

The gene calls are TRBV10-3 and TRBJ2-4, with D perhaps matching TRBD1 or TRBD2 (5 bases each). Per the germline V gene, CDR1 is ENHRY and CDR2 is SYGVKD. V was trimmed by 2 bases and J by 8 bases, leaving 13 bases between them. CDR3 length: 14 residues. CDR3 in amino acids: CAISEGGSRDIQYF. CDR3 sequence (DNA): TGTGCCATCAGTGAGGGGGGATCTAGGGACATTCAGTACTTC.